This section outlines one TCR beta chain sequence together with its context. Its antigen is not known. Profiled with immunoSEQ multiplex PCR; TCRdb holds only in-frame clones, not every one. The table lists 90,000 to 150,000 clones, roughly 90% of them singletons. The data are from a study of T cell responses to AZD1222 COVID-19 vaccine. Study-wide points: Vaccination with two AZD1222 doses was followed by a rise in Spike-specific TCR breadth and depth. Nearly half of spike-specific TCRs reportedly target variant regions that are unmutated in the B.1.351 and B.1.1.7 variants. There were mostly white British donors and more females than males, and clonal diversity was possibly underestimated.

This specimen was peripheral blood, taken 28 days after the second AZD1222 dose. This clonotype originated in an adult who received the AZD1222 COVID-19 vaccine.

CDR3 loop: CASSRGSGETQYF. The CDR3 region has the DNA TGTGCCAGCAGCAGAGGTTCGGGGGAGACCCAGTACTTC. This chain uses TRBV7-2 with TRBJ2-5; TRBD2 is a possible D gene (5 bases). CDR3 size: 13 residues. CDR1 and CDR2 from the germline V gene are SGHTA and FQGNSA. V gave up 5 bases and J gave up 5 bases, with 12 bases separating them. Based on the CDR3 plus reference TRBV7-2 and TRBJ2-5, the full variable domain is GAGVSQSPSNKVTEKGKDVELRCDPISGHTALYWYRQSLGQGLEFLIYFQGNSAPDKSGLPSDRFSAERTGGSVSTLTIQRTQQEDSAVYLCASSRGSGETQYFGPGTRLLVL.